The present TCR beta chain was sequenced within a study of control samples from healthy donors and cancer patients. Germline CDR1 and CDR2: SGHNT and YENEEA. V lost 2 bases to trimming and J lost 1 base, with 5 bases between them. This CDR3 is 13 amino acids long. Measured with immunoSEQ multiplex PCR; TCRdb has only the in-frame clones, and not every one. The top ten hold around 5.4% of the sample, which has roughly 80,000 clones, roughly 89% seen once. The sample consisted of blood. The chain joins TRBV11-3 to TRBJ1-1; no reliable D call. The clonotype originates from a man between 50 and 59 years old in good health. In DNA form, the CDR3 reads TGTGCCAGCAGCTTACGGGCGAACACTGAAGCTTTCTTT. It encodes CASSLRANTEAFF.